Presented here are 21 T cell receptor beta chains from one specimen sequenced in a study of CD8 T cells in Susac syndrome. An amount of RNA that ranged from roughly 0.45 to 1 ug was reverse transcribed with random hexamers. TCRdb reprocessed the immunoSEQ multiplex PCR reads with MiXCR, giving one entry per CDR3 protein. Of about 130,000 distinct CDR3 sequences listed, roughly 94% are singletons. Sequencing was carried out using CD4+ T cells from PBMCs. The receptors originated from a human donor with multiple sclerosis.

J is TRBJ1-6 and V is TRBV24-1; TRBD1 might be the D (5 bases). The CDR3 sequence is 16 residues long. Germline V gene lookup returns CDR1 KGHDR and CDR2 SFDVKD. Trimming took 0 bases from V and 7 from J, leaving 12 bases between them. This CDR3 is CATSDLGGGMNSPLHF. CDR3 coding DNA: TGTGCCACCAGTGATTTGGGCGGGGGGATGAATTCACCCCTCCACTTT.

The rearrangement links TRBV3-1 to TRBJ2-1; 8 positions agree with TRBD1. V was pared by 0 bases and J by 0 bases, with 4 bases of the junction left unmatched. Per germline, CDR1 LGHDT and CDR2 YNNKEL (reference sequence). The CDR3 totals 17 residues. The CDR3 here is CASSQDFGQGSYNEQFF. The CDR3 bases are TGTGCCAGCAGCCAAGATTTTGGACAGGGCTCCTACAATGAGCAGTTCTTC.

The chain uses TRBV7-9 and TRBJ2-2; D not resolved. V lost 4 bases to trimming and J lost 0 bases, with 12 bases between them. CDR3 length equals 16 residues. The germline V gene has CDR1 SEHNR and CDR2 FQNEAQ (reference sequence). The CDR3: CASSSHSRANTGELFF. DNA of the CDR3: TGTGCCAGCAGCTCGCATAGCCGCGCGAACACCGGGGAGCTGTTTTTT.

The chain joins TRBV7-2 to TRBJ2-1; tentatively, D is TRBD2 (5 bases). Germline V gene data show CDR1 as SGHTA and CDR2 as FQGNSA. Trimming cost V 6 bases and J 8 bases, with 14 bases left between them. The CDR3 sequence is 13 residues long. The CDR3 DNA reads TGTGCCAGCAGGATTCCCGCGAGGGATGAGCAGTTCTTC. It encodes CASRIPARDEQFF.

The rearrangement links TRBV6-6 to TRBJ2-5, with TRBD1 identical over 9 bases. Germline lookup yields CDR1 MNHNY and CDR2 SVGAGI (reference sequence). V lost 8 bases to trimming and J lost 5 bases; unmatched junction nucleotides: 9. This CDR3 comprises 14 residues. The CDR3 DNA reads as TGTGCCAGCGGCGGGACAGGGCTTCGGGAGACCCAGTACTTC. Encoded protein: CASGGTGLRETQYF.

This sequence joins TRBV20-1 and TRBJ1-1; D ambiguous. V lost 8 bases and J lost 0, with 13 bases in between. Germline V CDR1 and CDR2: DFQATT, SNEGSKA (reference sequence). The CDR3 length is 13 residues. CDR3 region: CSTGGSMNTEAFF. The CDR3 nucleotides are TGCAGTACGGGCGGCTCTATGAACACTGAAGCTTTCTTT.

The rearrangement uses TRBV2 and TRBJ2-2, with no clear D. Germline loops: CDR1 SNHLY, CDR2 FYNNEI. The CDR3 contains 14 residues. The germline V and J ends were trimmed by 4 bases and 1 base, with 7 bases remaining between them. The CDR3 region has the DNA TGTGCCAGCAGTGTTAAAATGAACACCGGGGAGCTGTTTTTT. Amino acids: CASSVKMNTGELFF.

The chain is built from TRBV9 and TRBJ1-1; D is uncertain. This CDR3 comprises 15 residues. Trimming took 4 bases from V and 0 from J, leaving 13 bases between them. Looked up from germline, CDR1 is SGDLS and CDR2 is YYNGEE. CDR3 protein: CASSPRGALNTEAFF. The CDR3 coding sequence is TGTGCCAGCAGCCCCCGGGGAGCCCTGAACACTGAAGCTTTCTTT.

CDR3 DNA: TGTGCCAGCAGTTTTAATGGAGGCGGGGAGCTGTTTTTT. Translating it yields CASSFNGGGELFF. This chain uses TRBV27 with TRBJ2-2, with TRBD2 as a possible D gene (5 bases). CDR1 is MNHEY, CDR2 SMNVEV, per germline (reference sequence). V lost 3 bases to trimming and J lost 7 bases, with 9 bases between them. The CDR3 has 13 amino acids.

CDR3 in amino acids: CASSPTGVSNQPQHF. The DNA for the CDR3 is TGTGCCAGCAGCCCGACAGGGGTTAGCAATCAGCCCCAGCATTTT. The V and J genes are TRBV7-2 and TRBJ1-5; 8 bases align to TRBD1. Trimming took 5 bases from V and 0 from J; bases not matched to a gene: 3. The germline gives CDR1 SGHTA, CDR2 FQGNSA. This CDR3 is built from 15 residues. The whole variable domain, filled in from reference TRBV7-2 and TRBJ1-5, reads GAGVSQSPSNKVTEKGKDVELRCDPISGHTALYWYRQSLGQGLEFLIYFQGNSAPDKSGLPSDRFSAERTGGSVSTLTIQRTQQEDSAVYLCASSPTGVSNQPQHFGDGTRLSIL.

The V gene is TRBV4-2, the J gene TRBJ2-1; TRBD2 matches at 12 bases. CDR1 and CDR2 (germline): LGHNA, YNFKEQ. J gave up 7 bases and V 5 bases, and 9 bases lay outside the gene matches. CDR3 length: 16 amino acids. CDR3 loop: CASSSLAGGSDNEQFF. In DNA form, the CDR3 reads TGTGCCAGCAGCTCCCTAGCGGGAGGGTCGGATAATGAGCAGTTCTTC.

The chain has TRBV3-1 and TRBJ1-1, with D possibly TRBD1 on 6 matching bases. V gave up 1 base and J gave up 1 base, with 10 bases separating them. Germline V gene data show CDR1 as LGHDT and CDR2 as YNNKEL (reference sequence). CDR3 length: 15 amino acids. The CDR3 bases are TGTGCCAGCAGCCAAGCACAGGGACGGAACACTGAAGCTTTCTTT. Translated: CASSQAQGRNTEAFF. The complete variable domain, with remaining parts taken from reference TRBV3-1 and TRBJ1-1, reads DTAVSQTPKYLVTQMGNDKSIKCEQNLGHDTMYWYKQDSKKFLKIMFSYNNKELIINETVPNRFSPKSPDKAHLNLHINSLELGDSAVYFCASSQAQGRNTEAFFGQGTRLTVV.

The chain joins TRBV7-9 to TRBJ1-3; D gene unclear. V was clipped by 5 bases and J by 4 bases, with 15 bases between them. The CDR3 covers 15 residues. Germline V CDR1 and CDR2: SEHNR, FQNEAQ (reference sequence). CDR3 region: CASSPPGPRGNTIYF. Here the CDR3 DNA reads TGTGCCAGCAGCCCACCCGGACCGCGGGGAAACACCATATATTTT. The complete variable domain, with remaining parts taken from reference TRBV7-9 and TRBJ1-3, reads DTGVSQNPRHKITKRGQNVTFRCDPISEHNRLYWYRQTLGQGPEFLTYFQNEAQLEKSRLLSDRFSAERPKGSFSTLEIQRTEQGDSAMYLCASSPPGPRGNTIYFGEGSWLTVV.

The chain employs TRBV9 and TRBJ2-1; a possible D gene is TRBD2 (7 bases). This CDR3 comprises 16 residues. Deletions cut 2 bases from V and 2 bases from J, with 14 bases between. From germline, CDR1 is SGDLS and CDR2 YYNGEE. CDR3 bases: TGTGCCAGCAGCGTCGTCGGGGGGCGCACCTACAATGAGCAGTTCTTC. Its translation: CASSVVGGRTYNEQFF.

This chain links TRBV6-6 with TRBJ2-2; TRBD2 matches at 9 bases. Germline V CDR1 and CDR2: MNHNY, SVGAGI (reference sequence). V lost 2 bases and J lost 3; bases outside the gene matches: 4. This CDR3 is built from 16 residues. The CDR3 region has the DNA TGTGCCAGCAGTTACAAAGCGGGAGGTTACACCGGGGAGCTGTTTTTT. This translates into CASSYKAGGYTGELFF.

The rearrangement uses TRBV7-2 and TRBJ1-2; perhaps TRBD1 as D (5 bases). The germline V gene has CDR1 SGHTA and CDR2 FQGNSA. Trimming left V 5 bases short and J 4 bases short, with 14 bases between. This CDR3 has 14 residues. The DNA for the CDR3 is TGTGCCAGCAGCCTCCTGGGGGGACTCTATGGCTACACCTTC. As protein: CASSLLGGLYGYTF.

This clonotype was recorded only once. This rearrangement joins TRBV6-6 to TRBJ2-5; possible D gene TRBD2, 6 bases. The CDR3 consists of 14 residues. Germline V gene sequence: CDR1 MNHNY, CDR2 SVGAGI (reference sequence). V was shortened by 4 bases and J by 5 bases, with 14 bases between the two germline ends. DNA of the CDR3: TGTGCCAGCAGTTCTGAGGGAGGTATGGAGACCCAGTACTTC. The encoded protein is CASSSEGGMETQYF.

This chain uses TRBV5-1 with TRBJ2-7, with 10 positions matching TRBD1. The J segment lost 3 bases and the V segment lost 6 bases, leaving 6 bases of the junction unmatched. The germline gives CDR1 SGHRS, CDR2 YFSETQ. This CDR3 contains 14 residues. Here the CDR3 reads CASKETGGSYEQYF. The CDR3 nucleotides are TGCGCCAGCAAGGAGACAGGGGGCAGCTACGAGCAGTACTTC.

This sequence joins TRBV3-1 and TRBJ1-2; tentative D call: TRBD1 (5 bases). The CDR3 length is 15 residues. Trimming took 2 bases from V and 5 from J, leaving 15 bases between them. Germline assignment: CDR1 LGHDT and CDR2 YNNKEL (reference sequence). The CDR3 loop is CASSQNMGVIYGYTF. In nucleotides, the CDR3 is TGTGCCAGCAGCCAAAATATGGGGGTAATATATGGCTACACCTTC.

The chain uses TRBV6-2 or TRBV6-3 and TRBJ1-1; D is uncertain. Germline V CDR1 and CDR2: MNHEY, SVGEGT. With 6 bases removed from V and 4 bases from J, the gap between germline ends came to 15 bases. The CDR3 consists of 14 residues. CDR3 region: CASSRLRWATEAFF. The CDR3 DNA follows: TGTGCCAGCAGCCGCCTACGGTGGGCCACTGAAGCTTTCTTT.

This clonotype was seen once. The chain recombines TRBV7-6 with TRBJ1-1; D gene unclear. Per the germline V gene, CDR1 is SGHVS and CDR2 is FNYEAQ. This CDR3 has 13 amino acids. The V and J ends lost 4 bases and 1 base respectively, with 7 bases between them. DNA for the CDR3: TGTGCCAGCAGCTCCGTAGGGAACACTGAAGCTTTCTTT. Translating it yields CASSSVGNTEAFF.